This section outlines one TCR beta chain sequence together with its context. Antigen unknown. This record comes from a study of cytomegalovirus exposure and HLA in healthy donors. Study-wide background: Falling in the Caucasian-associated ancestry cluster were 81% of 398 genotyped donors. Study outcomes and limitations: Upon later analysis, TCR association rates were observed to vary by HLA locus, being highest for DRB1 and lowest for HLA-C.

Trimming pared 7 bases from V and 7 bases from J, leaving 11 bases between. CDR3 length equals 11 residues. Looked up from germline, CDR1 is SGHAT and CDR2 is FQNNGV. The PCR employed 60 Vbeta primers together with 13 Jbeta primers. Some clones are missing from TCRdb's copy, which holds only in-frame ones; the method was immunoSEQ multiplex PCR. This sample's table has around 100,000 clones. The TCR originated in a woman under 40 in good health and CMV-seronegative. Specimen: PBMCs. The V and J genes are TRBV11-2 and TRBJ2-7; a weak D match, TRBD1 (6 bases). This chain's CDR3 is CASTIGGEQYF. The CDR3 bases are TGTGCCAGCACCATAGGGGGAGAGCAGTACTTC.